This entry describes one T cell receptor beta chain. The antigen this receptor binds is unknown. Base qualities were left out, and no much larger clone turns up one base away. The data stem from a study of CD8+ T cells in alopecia areata (dated by TCRdb to the late 2010s). Regarding the study in general: Treated patients were enrolled in an open-label pilot trial of oral tofacitinib, 5 to 10 mg twice daily, for moderate-to-severe alopecia areata. Tofacitinib was administered for 6 to 18 months, and 6 months of follow-up off drug were then conducted to assess delayed response and recurrence. For the treated patients, the SALT score, which quantifies what percentage of scalp surface area is affected, served as the measure of disease severity. To study T cell clonal expansion in alopecia areata, the researchers applied high-throughput TCRbeta sequencing to both the C3H/HeJ mouse model and human patients. In humans, TCRbeta sequencing was performed on scalp tissue and on sorted CD4+ and CD8+ peripheral blood T cells from healthy controls and from patients with patchy or totalis/universalis alopecia areata. Biopsies were taken from tofacitinib-treated patients at baseline and at 4 and 24 weeks of treatment, and a later scalp biopsy was taken in several of the tofacitinib-treated patients. Scalp clonality was compared across normal scalp (n=4), patchy alopecia areata scalp (n=8), and alopecia totalis/universalis scalp (n=8). RNA was obtained with the PAXgene miRNA kit for fixed scalp, the miRNeasy kit for PBMCs, and the RNeasy kit for mouse skin. TCRbeta CDR3 regions were amplified by immunoSEQ multiplex PCR using 35 Vbeta forward and 13 Jbeta reverse primers. Study-wide conclusions, independent of this receptor: Because the treated cohort was small and had only one nonresponder, larger studies are needed to examine links between baseline CD8+ expansion and response. Unlike mouse skin, where gammadelta T cells dominate, normal human skin contains resident alphabeta T cells that get sequenced too, which complicates analysis of the scalp TCR repertoire. Compared with normal scalp, lesional scalp had higher clonality and more expanded CD8+ clones, particularly in alopecia totalis/universalis, a pattern that suggests antigenic drive. During tofacitinib treatment, many expanded lesional clones remained in scalp and blood, and this persistence may partly explain relapse after treatment is stopped. Shared TCR sequences between patients were less evident than in mice, which may be partly attributable to HLA diversity in the patient population. Tofacitinib significantly decreased scalp clonality and the number of expanded CD8+ clones among the top 100 scalp clones.

Receptors were amplified or captured by the immunoSEQ multiplex PCR assay. RNA was extracted from all samples and reverse transcribed into cDNA as template for TCR sequencing. First-strand cDNA was synthesized with SuperScript III using a 2:1 mix of oligo-dT and random hexamers. A synthetic immune receptor repertoire was used to gauge amplification bias, and whatever bias remained was removed computationally. Per the source publication's procedure: Raw reads were preprocessed to remove errors, and CDR3 was defined according to IMGT conventions as the region from the conserved cysteine to phenylalanine. Clonality was computed as 1 minus the Shannon entropy, with the entropy normalized by log2 of the number of productive unique TCRs. CD4 or CD8 identity of scalp clones was inferred by cross-referencing scalp TCRbeta sequences with sorted blood CD4 and CD8 repertoires. The clones in this table, taken by TCRdb from immuneACCESS, are in-frame only. Not every clone is retained; where verified, under half of the shortfall comes from an unresolved V gene, and the cause of the rest is unknown. That table supplies the V and J calls and clone size; D and trimming were determined from the DNA. For this sample there are fewer than 250,000 clones; just under 65% appear just once. Under 1.5% of the sample is held by the ten biggest clonotypes.

V lost 2 bases and J lost 5 bases, and the count of bases not matched to a germline gene is 6. The CDR3 spans 14 residues, from the cysteine through the phenylalanine. Only the CDR3 DNA stays, 42 bases, in frame from base 1. Reading the germline V gene (reference sequence) gives CDR1 GTSNPN and CDR2 SVGIG. The treatment or condition label, read with the paper, signifies: oral pan-JAK inhibitor, 5-10 mg twice daily. Lesional scalp punch biopsies and peripheral blood were obtained from alopecia areata patients. PBMCs were isolated by density centrifugation and stained for CD3, CD4 and CD8, after which CD4+ and CD8+ T cells were sorted on a FACSAria.

The sequenced sample was CD4+ T cells sorted from blood, obtained at week 49, from a patient treated with tofacitinib. The receptor chain draws on TRBV30 and TRBJ1-5; 7 bases in between match TRBD1. The clonotype was recovered from a human donor with alopecia areata. The DNA reads as follows: TGTGCCTGGAGTACAGGGGTAATTGATCAGCCCCAGCATTTT. This sequence encodes CAWSTGVIDQPQHF.